A single sample gave rise to the 23 T cell receptor beta chains below, sequenced in a study of blood T cell repertoires in COVID-19. This table comes from immunoSEQ multiplex PCR, and its TCRdb copy is limited to in-frame clones, with some not included. The sample includes 90,000 to 120,000 clones, approximately 88% of them seen just once. Sequences were obtained from peripheral blood. These receptors were taken from a man aged 50 to 59 with active or convalescent COVID-19.

V gene TRBV27 combines with J gene TRBJ1-1; 7 nucleotides align to TRBD1. This CDR3 comprises 14 residues. V trimming: 10 bases; J trimming: 2 bases; junction bases outside the gene matches: 10. Germline V gene data show CDR1 as MNHEY and CDR2 as SMNVEV (reference sequence). CDR3 in amino acids: CATRQGLQNTEAFF. The CDR3, as DNA: TGTGCCACAAGACAGGGCCTTCAAAACACTGAAGCTTTCTTT.

The chain uses TRBV5-1 and TRBJ1-2; 9 bases are a match to TRBD1. The CDR3 spans 16 residues. The germline CDR1 and CDR2 sequences are SGHRS and YFSETQ. The V gene end was trimmed by 0 bases and the J gene end by 3 bases; junction bases not matched to a gene: 6. The DNA for the CDR3 is TGCGCCAGCAGCTTGGCCAATACAGGGGGCGACTATGGCTACACCTTC. Amino acids: CASSLANTGGDYGYTF.

V gene TRBV2 combines with J gene TRBJ2-1, with 12 nucleotides matching TRBD2. Germline V gene lookup returns CDR1 SNHLY and CDR2 FYNNEI. The CDR3 runs 15 residues. Unmatched junction bases numbered 8, after V lost 6 bases and J lost 8 bases. CDR3 protein: CASRVASGRGDEQFF. CDR3 nucleotide sequence: TGTGCCAGCAGGGTCGCTAGCGGGAGGGGGGATGAGCAGTTCTTC.

The chain joins TRBV10-3 to TRBJ1-3, with 10 nucleotides matching TRBD1. Germline loops: CDR1 ENHRY, CDR2 SYGVKD. This CDR3 contains 15 residues. The junction had 10 bases not matched to a gene; V was cut back by 10 bases and J by 4 bases. CDR3 sequence reads: CATQPTGGSGNTIYF. The CDR3, as DNA: TGTGCCACCCAGCCGACAGGGGGCTCGGGAAACACCATATATTTT.

The chain couples TRBV13 to TRBJ2-1; possible D gene TRBD2, 6 bases. Germline V lookup: CDR1 PRHDT, CDR2 FYEKMQ (reference sequence). Trimming took off 4 bases at V and 6 bases at J, with 19 bases between the two ends. The CDR3 loop spans 16 amino acids. The CDR3, as DNA: TGTGCCAGCAGCTCCCCGGCTGGGCTAGCGTTCAATGAGCAGTTCTTC. It yields the protein CASSSPAGLAFNEQFF.

The chain couples TRBV19 to TRBJ1-2; D perhaps matches TRBD1 (6 bases). The ends were cut back, 3 bases at V and 3 bases at J, with 14 bases in the middle. In germline, CDR1 is LNHDA, CDR2 SQIVND (reference sequence). This CDR3 is built from 15 residues. CDR3: CASSINRVQDYGYTF. DNA of the CDR3: TGTGCCAGTAGTATCAACAGGGTTCAAGACTATGGCTACACCTTC.

This clone was counted a single time. The chain is built from TRBV10-2 and TRBJ2-7; 8 nucleotides line up with TRBD1. V dropped 2 bases and J dropped 4; count of bases not matched to a gene: 4. Germline CDR1 and CDR2: WSHSY and SAAADI. This CDR3 spans 14 amino acids. In nucleotides, the CDR3 is TGCGCCAGCAGTGAGGGACAGGGATGGTACGAGCAGTACTTC. Translating it yields CASSEGQGWYEQYF.

The count of this clone is one. V is TRBV30 and J is TRBJ1-6; D is uncertain. The CDR3 contains 16 residues. Trimming stripped 3 bases from V and 5 bases from J, with 17 bases between. Germline V gives CDR1 GTSNPN, CDR2 SVGIG (reference sequence). The CDR3 spells CAWREVLPSDNSPLHF. DNA of the CDR3: TGTGCCTGGAGAGAGGTACTCCCGTCCGATAATTCACCCCTCCACTTT.

The rearrangement links TRBV7-9 to TRBJ1-4; TRBD1 might be the D (5 bases). The CDR3 is made up of 14 amino acids. Trimming left V 3 bases short and J 8 bases short, with 13 bases between. In germline, CDR1 is SEHNR, CDR2 FQNEAQ (reference sequence). The CDR3 region has the DNA TGTGCCAGCAGCTTCAAGAGTCCAGGGGAAAAACTGTTTTTT. This gives the protein CASSFKSPGEKLFF.

This CDR3 reads CASSQEGGVGNQPQHF. The CDR3 DNA reads TGCGCCAGCAGCCAAGAGGGGGGAGTGGGCAATCAGCCCCAGCATTTT. The chain employs TRBV4-3 and TRBJ1-5; perhaps TRBD1 as D (5 bases). This CDR3 spans 16 amino acids. Germline V gene data show CDR1 as LGHNA and CDR2 as YSLEER. The V gene lost 0 bases and the J gene lost 2 bases, with 11 bases spanning the gap.

The J gene is TRBJ2-6, the V gene TRBV29-1; 11 nucleotides align to TRBD1. Germline V gene sequence: CDR1 SQVTM, CDR2 ANQGSEA. With V trimmed by 0 bases and J by 2 bases, 9 bases remained unmatched. This CDR3 spans 19 amino acids. Here the CDR3 DNA reads TGCAGCGTTGAAGATCGAGGTTGGGACAGGGGGGCTGGGGCCAACGTCCTGACTTTC. This gives the protein CSVEDRGWDRGAGANVLTF.

This clone was seen more than once but under ten times. This chain connects TRBV6-5 to TRBJ2-7; 10 bases are a match to TRBD2. The CDR3 spans 15 residues. J was trimmed by 5 bases and V by 5 bases; bases with no gene match: 9. Germline CDR1 and CDR2: MNHEY and SVGAGI. The CDR3 DNA reads as TGTGCCAGCAGTCCTCTTAGCGGGAGGCTTGACGAGCAGTACTTC. It translates to CASSPLSGRLDEQYF.

This chain joins TRBV7-8 and TRBJ2-1, with 8 positions matching TRBD1. Germline V lookup: CDR1 SGHVS, CDR2 FQNEAQ. Trimming took 2 bases from V and 7 from J; bases not matched to a gene: 7. The CDR3 totals 15 residues. This CDR3 reads CASSLYGRGRNEQFF. The CDR3 nucleotides read TGTGCCAGCAGCTTATATGGCAGGGGGCGGAATGAGCAGTTCTTC.

The chain joins TRBV28 to TRBJ2-5, with TRBD2 matching over 10 bases. The CDR3 contains 15 residues. The V gene end was trimmed by 5 bases and the J gene end by 3 bases; junction bases not matched to a gene: 6. From germline, CDR1 is MDHEN and CDR2 SYDVKM. Here the CDR3 DNA reads TGTGCCAGCAGTATGCTAGCGGGAGAAGAAGAGACCCAGTACTTC. This translates into CASSMLAGEEETQYF. Complete variable domain (other parts from reference TRBV28 and TRBJ2-5): DVKVTQSSRYLVKRTGEKVFLECVQDMDHENMFWYRQDPGLGLRLIYFSYDVKMKEKGDIPEGYSVSREKKERFSLILESASTNQTSMYLCASSMLAGEEETQYFGPGTRLLVL.

The V and J genes are TRBV28 and TRBJ1-5; D not resolved. Trimming took off 7 bases at V and 4 bases at J, with 26 bases between the two ends. This CDR3 spans 18 amino acids. CDR1 MDHEN and CDR2 SYDVKM come from the germline V gene. The CDR3 bases are TGTGCCAGCACCGAGAGGGAAGGGATACCGCTAAGAAATCAGCCCCAGCATTTT. Translating gives CASTEREGIPLRNQPQHF.

V gene TRBV2 combines with J gene TRBJ2-1, with D tentatively TRBD2 (6 bases). V lost 1 base, J lost 10 bases, and 14 bases lay in between. The CDR3 is 14 residues long. The V gene's germline CDR1 is SNHLY and CDR2 FYNNEI. This CDR3 reads CASSEGLARREQFF. CDR3 in DNA: TGTGCCAGCAGTGAAGGGCTAGCGCGGCGAGAGCAGTTCTTC.

The gene calls are TRBV27 and TRBJ2-3; TRBD2 matches at 7 bases. This CDR3 has 15 amino acids. The V and J ends lost 6 bases and 0 bases, in that order; junction bases with no gene match: 6. The germline CDR1 and CDR2 sequences are MNHEY and SMNVEV (reference sequence). DNA for the CDR3: TGTGCCAGCAGCCCGGGACTAACCAGCACAGATACGCAGTATTTT. This encodes CASSPGLTSTDTQYF.

This chain uses TRBV12-3 or TRBV12-4 with TRBJ1-1; D gene unclear. V was shortened by 3 bases and J by 4 bases, with 6 bases between the two germline ends. CDR3 length: 12 residues. The CDR3 nucleotides read TGTGCCAGCAGTTTCACCGGCACTGAAGCTTTCTTT. Translation gives CASSFTGTEAFF.

CDR3 sequence: CASRNAPGRARNTGELFF. The CDR3 DNA reads as TGCGCCAGCAGAAACGCTCCCGGGAGGGCCAGGAACACCGGGGAGCTGTTTTTT. The chain recombines TRBV4-1 with TRBJ2-2, with TRBD2 matching 8 bases. Trimming cost V 6 bases and J 1 base; bases outside gene matches: 13. The CDR3 has 18 residues. Germline CDR1 MGHRA, CDR2 YSYEKL.

The CDR3 DNA sequence: TGTGCCAGCAGCCAAAGGGGGACTAGCGGTCCCAATGAGCAGTTCTTC. Its protein is CASSQRGTSGPNEQFF. The rearrangement links TRBV3-1 (or the pseudogene TRBV3-2) to TRBJ2-1; 11 bases map to TRBD2. CDR1 and CDR2 from the germline V gene are LGHDT and YNNKEL (reference sequence). Unmatched junction bases numbered 6, after V lost 2 bases and J lost 6 bases. The CDR3 loop spans 16 amino acids.

The count of this clone is one. This chain uses TRBV5-1 with TRBJ2-1; 8 bases fit TRBD2. CDR1 and CDR2 (germline): SGHRS, YFSETQ. J was trimmed by 10 bases and V by 0 bases; bases with no gene match: 3. There are 13 residues in the CDR3. Here the CDR3 DNA reads TGCGCCAGCAGCTTGGTTCTAGCGGGCGAGCAGTTCTTC. This sequence encodes CASSLVLAGEQFF.

J is TRBJ1-5 and V is TRBV28; D possibly corresponds to TRBD1 (6 bases). This CDR3 is 12 amino acids long. Trimming left V 6 bases short and J 7 bases short, with 10 bases between. CDR1 is MDHEN and CDR2 is SYDVKM in the germline V gene. CDR3 DNA sequence: TGTGCCAGCAGCATTCAGGGGCAGCCCCAGCATTTT. It encodes CASSIQGQPQHF.

This clone was observed a handful of times. The V call is TRBV20-1, the J call TRBJ1-5, with a tentative D call TRBD1 (6 bases). The CDR3 totals 16 residues. Germline CDR1 and CDR2: DFQATT and SNEGSKA (reference sequence). V shed 3 bases and J shed 3 bases, with 18 bases lying between them. CDR3 region: CSASSHHGGPNQPQHF. CDR3 DNA sequence: TGCAGTGCTAGTTCCCATCACGGGGGGCCCAATCAGCCCCAGCATTTT.